The 12 T cell receptor beta chains listed next were all sequenced from one sample in a study of shared clonotypes between healthy human individuals. The table came from immunoSEQ multiplex PCR; TCRdb's copy has only in-frame clones and leaves some out. The sample contains approximately 2.1 million clones, about 92% of which appear only once. Specimen: naive CD4+ T cells from PBMCs. Subset noted: CD45RA+ positively selected. Receptor source: a man aged 18 to 29 in good health. Some clones in this sample may be carry-over from other donors' samples.

The chain combines TRBV9 with TRBJ2-7; the D gene could be TRBD1 or TRBD2 (5 bases each). V dropped 0 bases and J dropped 1 base, with 11 bases sitting between them. The CDR3 length is 15 residues. Germline CDR1 reads SGDLS; CDR2 reads YYNGEE. The CDR3 DNA is TGTGCCAGCAGCGTAGGTTGGGACCGTTCCTACGAGCAGTACTTC. Its translation is CASSVGWDRSYEQYF.

The chain combines TRBV28 with TRBJ1-2, with 7 bases matching TRBD1. V was clipped by 5 bases and J by 3 bases; unmatched bases: 6. Germline V gene data show CDR1 as MDHEN and CDR2 as SYDVKM. This CDR3 has 14 residues. The CDR3 DNA follows: TGTGCCAGCAGTCTGACAGGGCTGGACTATGGCTACACCTTC. Translating it yields CASSLTGLDYGYTF.

CDR3 in amino acids: CASSRLGLAGVSEQFF. For the CDR3, the DNA is TGTGCCAGCAGCCGCCTGGGACTAGCGGGAGTTTCTGAGCAGTTCTTC. J is TRBJ2-1 and V is TRBV14; 14 nucleotides line up with TRBD2. This CDR3 is built from 16 residues. Trimming cost V 4 bases and J 9 bases; bases outside gene matches: 8. The germline gives CDR1 SGHDN, CDR2 FVKESK.

This chain connects TRBV5-8 to TRBJ1-4; a weak D match, TRBD1 (5 bases). The CDR3 is 16 amino acids. CDR1 is SGHTS, CDR2 YDEGEE, per germline. The germline V and J ends were trimmed by 4 bases and 4 bases, with 17 bases remaining between them. The CDR3 loop reads CASSLQGTAFNEKLFF. CDR3 sequence (DNA): TGTGCCAGCAGCCTCCAAGGGACGGCTTTTAATGAAAAACTGTTTTTT.

This clone has a single count. The chain employs TRBV5-1 and TRBJ1-2; unclear D gene. The V gene's germline CDR1 is SGHRS and CDR2 YFSETQ. Deletions cut 0 bases from V and 0 bases from J, with 9 bases between. The CDR3 contains 15 residues. In nucleotides, the CDR3 is TGCGCCAGCAGCTTGGGGTCAGCATCTAACTATGGCTACACCTTC. Translating it yields CASSLGSASNYGYTF.

This chain connects TRBV27 to TRBJ2-7, with D possibly matching TRBD1 (6 bases). Germline V gene lookup returns CDR1 MNHEY and CDR2 SMNVEV (reference sequence). The CDR3 length is 13 residues. Trimming took off 5 bases at V and 5 bases at J, with 13 bases between the two ends. CDR3 loop: CASSRNRENEQYF. As DNA, the CDR3 is TGTGCCAGCAGTCGCAACAGGGAAAACGAGCAGTACTTC.

The chain employs TRBV5-1 and TRBJ2-7, with a possible D match to TRBD2 (7 bases). The CDR3 runs to 15 residues. CDR1 is SGHRS and CDR2 is YFSETQ in the germline V gene. V was pared by 6 bases and J by 2 bases, with 18 bases between. CDR3 coding DNA: TGCGCCAGCACTCAAGGGGGGGCGCTTCCCTACGAGCAGTACTTC. Amino acid sequence: CASTQGGALPYEQYF.

The chain joins TRBV19 to TRBJ1-2, with TRBD1 matching 8 bases. The CDR3 consists of 15 residues. CDR1 is LNHDA and CDR2 is SQIVND in the germline V gene (reference sequence). The V gene end was trimmed by 4 bases and the J gene end by 2 bases; junction bases not matched to a gene: 6. The CDR3 protein is CASSRTTGANYGYTF. DNA for the CDR3: TGTGCCAGTAGTAGGACGACAGGGGCCAACTATGGCTACACCTTC.

The chain uses TRBV28 and TRBJ1-5; weak D call: TRBD1 (5 bases). Trimming took 6 bases from V and 2 from J, leaving 14 bases between them. CDR3 length: 15 residues. Germline CDR1 MDHEN, CDR2 SYDVKM. The CDR3 loop is CASRPRGEGNQPQHF. As DNA, the CDR3 is TGTGCCAGCAGACCCCGGGGGGAGGGCAATCAGCCCCAGCATTTT.

The chain is built from TRBV4-1 and TRBJ2-1; TRBD2 matches 7 bases. The CDR3 runs to 15 residues. Germline CDR1 MGHRA, CDR2 YSYEKL. The J segment lost 9 bases and the V segment lost 6 bases, leaving 14 bases of the junction unmatched. The CDR3 DNA follows: TGCGCCAGCAGACCAGCGGGACTCCCCTCAGGTGAGCAGTTCTTC. This sequence encodes CASRPAGLPSGEQFF.

This chain joins TRBV27 and TRBJ2-1, with D unresolved. Trimming removed 2 bases at V and 10 bases at J, with 15 bases between. CDR3 length: 14 amino acids. Germline values: CDR1 MNHEY, CDR2 SMNVEV (reference sequence). The CDR3 DNA reads as TGTGCCAGCAGTTTAGCCCTCCCCCCGTGGGAGCAGTTCTTC. Its translation is CASSLALPPWEQFF.

V gene TRBV7-2 combines with J gene TRBJ2-3, with TRBD2 matching 9 bases. There are 15 residues in the CDR3. Germline CDR1 is SGHTA and CDR2 is FQGNSA. V dropped 5 bases and J dropped 4; count of bases not matched to a gene: 7. CDR3 nucleotide sequence: TGTGCCAGCAGCCGTCCGGGACTAGCATCAGATACGCAGTATTTT. This translates into CASSRPGLASDTQYF.